This T cell receptor beta chain is from a study of neurological immune-mediated disorders. TCRdb reprocessed the 5' RACE reads with MiXCR, giving one entry per CDR3 protein. Here the sample spans 55,000 to 75,000 distinct CDR3 sequences, under 3% being singletons. Sequencing input: PBMCs. The receptor comes from a man aged 45-60 years with multiple sclerosis.

CDR3 loop: CASSYMADYGYTF. For the CDR3, the DNA is TGTGCCAGCAGTTACATGGCAGACTATGGCTACACCTTC. This chain connects TRBV6-5 to TRBJ1-2, with D uncertain. This CDR3 has 13 residues. Trimming left V 2 bases short and J 3 bases short, with 7 bases between. CDR1 MNHEY and CDR2 SVGAGI come from the germline V gene.